This TCR beta chain was retrieved from a study of blood T cell repertoires in COVID-19. Study-wide context: Samples came from the United States, Italy and Spain, spanning acute and convalescent COVID-19. In each case, the material was cDNA or gDNA derived from T cells, B-cell-depleted T cells, or PBMCs.

V was shortened by 4 bases and J by 7 bases, with 19 bases between the two germline ends. The CDR3 extends over 15 amino acids. Looked up from germline, CDR1 is MNHEY and CDR2 is SVGAGI. Using immunoSEQ multiplex PCR, the repertoire was profiled, and TCRdb retains in-frame clones only, with some absent. This repertoire shows around 140,000 clones, around 87% found once; its top ten account for 2% to 2.5%. Sequencing was carried out using peripheral blood. The chain links TRBV6-5 to TRBJ2-5; tentatively, D is TRBD1 (5 bases). The TCR sequence derives from a man aged 50-60 years with active COVID-19. CDR3 nucleotide sequence: TGTGCCAGCAGTTCCTCTCAGGGCAGGGCTGGGACCCAGTACTTC. It codes for CASSSSQGRAGTQYF.